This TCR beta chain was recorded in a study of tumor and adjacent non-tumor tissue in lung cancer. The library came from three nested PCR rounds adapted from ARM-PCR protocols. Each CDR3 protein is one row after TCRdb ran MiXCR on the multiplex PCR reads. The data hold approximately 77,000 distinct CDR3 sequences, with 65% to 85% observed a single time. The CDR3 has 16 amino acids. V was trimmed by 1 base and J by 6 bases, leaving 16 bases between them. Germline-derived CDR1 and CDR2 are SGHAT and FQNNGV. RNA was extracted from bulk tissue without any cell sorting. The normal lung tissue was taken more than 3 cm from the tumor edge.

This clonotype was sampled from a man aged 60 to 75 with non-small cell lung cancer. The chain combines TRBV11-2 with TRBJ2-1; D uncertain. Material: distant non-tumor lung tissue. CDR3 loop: CASSLVELAAANEQFF. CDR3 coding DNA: TGTGCCAGCAGCTTAGTGGAGCTGGCCGCGGCCAATGAGCAGTTCTTC.